This section outlines one T cell receptor beta chain sequence together with its context. Its antigen is as yet unknown. This specimen comes from a study of cytomegalovirus exposure and HLA in healthy donors. Germline V gene data show CDR1 as LNHNV and CDR2 as YYDKDF (reference sequence). This CDR3 is 14 amino acids long. The ends lost 5 bases at V and 1 base at J; junction bases unmatched: 2. The PCR used 60 Vbeta and 13 Jbeta primers. Assay: immunoSEQ multiplex PCR; the TCRdb copy retains only in-frame clones and omits some. This sample has about 120,000 clones, with about 73% found just once. Study conclusions and caveats: Previous analysis showed most TCR beta V segments were productive about 87% or about 30% of the time. Presence/absence analyses assumed roughly uniform sequencing depth across donors. A few CMV-associated chains proved CMV antigen-specific in vitro.

The sample taken for sequencing was PBMCs. The sequence came from a woman aged 25 to 39 in good health and CMV-seropositive. The rearrangement links TRBV15 to TRBJ2-3; 8 bases map to TRBD2. CDR3 DNA sequence: TGTGCCACCAGCCGCGGGGGGCGCACAGATACGCAGTATTTT. As protein: CATSRGGRTDTQYF.